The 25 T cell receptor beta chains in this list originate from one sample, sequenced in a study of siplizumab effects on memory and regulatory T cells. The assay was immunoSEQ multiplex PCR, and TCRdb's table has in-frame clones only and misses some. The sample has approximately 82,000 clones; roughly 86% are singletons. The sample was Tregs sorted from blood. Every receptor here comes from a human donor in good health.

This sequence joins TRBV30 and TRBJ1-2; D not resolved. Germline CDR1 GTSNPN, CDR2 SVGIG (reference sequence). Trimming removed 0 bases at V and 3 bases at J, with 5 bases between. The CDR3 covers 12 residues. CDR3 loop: CAWSVPDYGYTF. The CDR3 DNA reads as TGTGCCTGGAGTGTTCCGGACTATGGCTACACCTTC.

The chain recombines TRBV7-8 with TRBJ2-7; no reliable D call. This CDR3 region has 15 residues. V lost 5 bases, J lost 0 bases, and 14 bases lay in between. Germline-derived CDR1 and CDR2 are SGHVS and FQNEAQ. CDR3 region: CASSLERVSSYEQYF. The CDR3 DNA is TGTGCCAGCAGCCTTGAAAGGGTTAGCTCCTACGAGCAGTACTTC.

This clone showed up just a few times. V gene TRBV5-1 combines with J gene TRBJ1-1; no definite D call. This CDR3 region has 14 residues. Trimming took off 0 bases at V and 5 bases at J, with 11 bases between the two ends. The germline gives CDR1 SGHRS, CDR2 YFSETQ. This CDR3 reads CASSLDNTRTEAFF. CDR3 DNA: TGCGCCAGCAGCTTGGACAACACGAGGACTGAAGCTTTCTTT.

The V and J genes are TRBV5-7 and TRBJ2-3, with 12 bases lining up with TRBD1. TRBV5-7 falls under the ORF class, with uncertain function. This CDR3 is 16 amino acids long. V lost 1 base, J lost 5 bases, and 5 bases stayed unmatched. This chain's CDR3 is CASSLRDRGPGDTQYF. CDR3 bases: TGTGCCAGCAGCTTGAGGGACAGGGGGCCTGGAGATACGCAGTATTTT.

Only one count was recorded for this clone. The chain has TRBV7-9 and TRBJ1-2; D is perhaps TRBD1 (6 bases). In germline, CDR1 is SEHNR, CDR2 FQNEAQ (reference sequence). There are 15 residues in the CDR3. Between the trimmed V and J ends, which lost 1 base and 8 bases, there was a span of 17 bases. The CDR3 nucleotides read TGTGCCAGCAGCTTAGAAGCGGGGGGCGCCCGGGGCTACACCTTC. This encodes CASSLEAGGARGYTF.

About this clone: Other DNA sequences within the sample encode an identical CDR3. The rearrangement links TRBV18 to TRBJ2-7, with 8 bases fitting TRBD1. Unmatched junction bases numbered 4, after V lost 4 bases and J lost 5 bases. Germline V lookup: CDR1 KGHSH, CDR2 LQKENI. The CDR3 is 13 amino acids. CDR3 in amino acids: CASSLGQGDEQYF. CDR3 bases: TGTGCCAGCTCACTTGGACAGGGAGACGAGCAGTACTTC.

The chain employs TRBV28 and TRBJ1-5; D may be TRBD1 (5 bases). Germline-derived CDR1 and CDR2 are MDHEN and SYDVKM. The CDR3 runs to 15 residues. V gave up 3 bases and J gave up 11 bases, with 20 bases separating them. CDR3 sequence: CASSFGRQGVRAQHF. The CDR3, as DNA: TGTGCCAGCAGTTTCGGGCGGCAGGGTGTGAGGGCCCAGCATTTT.

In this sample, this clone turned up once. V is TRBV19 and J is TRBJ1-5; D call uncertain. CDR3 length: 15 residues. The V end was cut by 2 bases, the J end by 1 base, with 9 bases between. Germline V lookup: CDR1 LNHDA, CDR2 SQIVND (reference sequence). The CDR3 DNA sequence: TGTGCCAGTAGTATAAACGGTGGGAGCAATCAGCCCCAGCATTTT. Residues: CASSINGGSNQPQHF.

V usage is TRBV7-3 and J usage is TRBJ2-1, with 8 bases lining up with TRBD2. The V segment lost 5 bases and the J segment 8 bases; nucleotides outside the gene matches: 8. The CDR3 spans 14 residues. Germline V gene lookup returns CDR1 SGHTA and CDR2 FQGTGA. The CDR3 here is CASSPGGGSDEQFF. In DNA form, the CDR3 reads TGTGCCAGCAGCCCGGGCGGGGGGTCCGATGAGCAGTTCTTC.

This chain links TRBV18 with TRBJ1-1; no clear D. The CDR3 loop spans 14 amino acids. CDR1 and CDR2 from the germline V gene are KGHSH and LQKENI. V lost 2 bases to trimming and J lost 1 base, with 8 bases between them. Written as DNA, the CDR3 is TGTGCCAGCTCACCATACCGGGAGAACACTGAAGCTTTCTTT. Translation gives CASSPYRENTEAFF.

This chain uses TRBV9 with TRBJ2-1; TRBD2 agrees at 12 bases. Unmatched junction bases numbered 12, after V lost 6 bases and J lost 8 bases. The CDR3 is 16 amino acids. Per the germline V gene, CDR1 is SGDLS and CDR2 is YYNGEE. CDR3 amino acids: CASTPGDGLAGHEQFF. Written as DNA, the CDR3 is TGTGCCAGCACCCCGGGCGATGGACTAGCGGGGCATGAGCAGTTCTTC.

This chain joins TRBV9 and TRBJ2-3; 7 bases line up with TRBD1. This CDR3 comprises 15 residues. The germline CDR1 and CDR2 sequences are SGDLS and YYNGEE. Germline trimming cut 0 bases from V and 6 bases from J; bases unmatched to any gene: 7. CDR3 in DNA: TGTGCCAGCAGCGTAGAGGGGGCCCTGTGGGATACGCAGTATTTT. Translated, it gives CASSVEGALWDTQYF. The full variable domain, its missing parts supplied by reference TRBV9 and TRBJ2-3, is DSGVTQTPKHLITATGQRVTLRCSPRSGDLSVYWYQQSLDQGLQFLIQYYNGEERAKGNILERFSAQQFPDLHSELNLSSLELGDSALYFCASSVEGALWDTQYFGPGTRLTVL.

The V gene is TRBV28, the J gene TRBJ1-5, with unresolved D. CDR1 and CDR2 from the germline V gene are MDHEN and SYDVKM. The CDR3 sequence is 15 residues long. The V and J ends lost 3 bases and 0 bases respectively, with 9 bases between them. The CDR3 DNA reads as TGTGCCAGCAGTTTTGTTACACCTAGCAATCAGCCCCAGCATTTT. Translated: CASSFVTPSNQPQHF.

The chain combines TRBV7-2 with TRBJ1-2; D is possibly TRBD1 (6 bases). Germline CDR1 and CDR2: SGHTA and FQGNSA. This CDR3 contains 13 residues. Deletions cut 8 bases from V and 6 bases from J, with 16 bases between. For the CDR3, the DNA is TGTGCCAGCTTACGACAGGTTGGCGATGGCTACACCTTC. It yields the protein CASLRQVGDGYTF.

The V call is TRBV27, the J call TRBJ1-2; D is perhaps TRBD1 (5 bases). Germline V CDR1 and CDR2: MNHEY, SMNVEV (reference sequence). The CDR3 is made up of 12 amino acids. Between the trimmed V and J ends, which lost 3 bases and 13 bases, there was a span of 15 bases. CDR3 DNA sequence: TGTGCCAGCAGTTTCCGACAGAGGGCCCTCACCTTC. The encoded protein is CASSFRQRALTF.

The CDR3 nucleotides read TGCGCCAGCAGCTTGGGAGGGTATGGGGCTTTCTTT. This gives the protein CASSLGGYGAFF. The chain employs TRBV5-1 and TRBJ1-1; D unclear. The germline V and J ends were trimmed by 0 bases and 11 bases, with 11 bases remaining between them. This CDR3 is 12 amino acids long. Germline V CDR1 and CDR2: SGHRS, YFSETQ. The entire variable domain, with the rest obtained from reference TRBV5-1 and TRBJ1-1, is as follows: KAGVTQTPRYLIKTRGQQVTLSCSPISGHRSVSWYQQTPGQGLQFLFEYFSETQRNKGNFPGRFSGRQFSNSRSEMNVSTLELGDSALYLCASSLGGYGAFFGQGTRLTVV.

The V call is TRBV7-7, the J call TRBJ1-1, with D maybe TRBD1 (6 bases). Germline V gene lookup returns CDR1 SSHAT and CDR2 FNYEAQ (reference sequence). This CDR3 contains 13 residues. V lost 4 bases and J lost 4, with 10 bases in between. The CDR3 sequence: CASSYSRGTEAFF. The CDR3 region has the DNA TGTGCCAGCAGCTATTCCAGGGGCACTGAAGCTTTCTTT. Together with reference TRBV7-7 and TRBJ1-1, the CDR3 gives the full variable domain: GAGVSQSPRYKVTKRGQDVTLRCDPISSHATLYWYQQALGQGPEFLTYFNYEAQPDKSGLPSDRFSAERPEGSISTLTIQRTEQRDSAMYRCASSYSRGTEAFFGQGTRLTVV.

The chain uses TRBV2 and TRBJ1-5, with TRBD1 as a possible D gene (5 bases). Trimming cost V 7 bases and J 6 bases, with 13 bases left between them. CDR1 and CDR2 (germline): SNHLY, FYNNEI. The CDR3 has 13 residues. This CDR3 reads CASIRGVGQPQHF. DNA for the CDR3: TGTGCCAGCATACGGGGGGTAGGTCAGCCCCAGCATTTT.

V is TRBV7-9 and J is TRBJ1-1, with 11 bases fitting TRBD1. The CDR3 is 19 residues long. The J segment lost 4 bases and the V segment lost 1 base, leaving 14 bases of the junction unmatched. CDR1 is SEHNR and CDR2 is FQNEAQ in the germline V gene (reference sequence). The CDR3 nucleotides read TGTGCCAGCAGCTTAGGGCCAACTGTATGGGGGACAGGGGGCACTGAAGCTTTCTTT. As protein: CASSLGPTVWGTGGTEAFF. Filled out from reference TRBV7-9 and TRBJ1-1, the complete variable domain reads DTGVSQNPRHKITKRGQNVTFRCDPISEHNRLYWYRQTLGQGPEFLTYFQNEAQLEKSRLLSDRFSAERPKGSFSTLEIQRTEQGDSAMYLCASSLGPTVWGTGGTEAFFGQGTRLTVV.

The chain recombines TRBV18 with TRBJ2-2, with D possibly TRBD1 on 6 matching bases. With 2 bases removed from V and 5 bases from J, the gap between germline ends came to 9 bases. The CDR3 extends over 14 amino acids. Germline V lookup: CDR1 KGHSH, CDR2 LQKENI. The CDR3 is CASSPGTQTGELFF. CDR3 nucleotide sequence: TGTGCCAGCTCACCAGGGACACAGACCGGGGAGCTGTTTTTT.

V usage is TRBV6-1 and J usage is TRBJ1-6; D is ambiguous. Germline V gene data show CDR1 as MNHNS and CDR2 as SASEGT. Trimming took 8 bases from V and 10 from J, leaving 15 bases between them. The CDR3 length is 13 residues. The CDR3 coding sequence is TGTGCCAGCGGCTACGGGGAGGGATCACCCCTCCACTTT. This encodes CASGYGEGSPLHF.

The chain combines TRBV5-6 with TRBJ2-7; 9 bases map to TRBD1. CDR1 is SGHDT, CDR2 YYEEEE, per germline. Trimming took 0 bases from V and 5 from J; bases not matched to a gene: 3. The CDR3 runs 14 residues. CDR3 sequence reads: CASSLVDRGHEQYF. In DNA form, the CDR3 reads TGTGCCAGCAGCTTGGTGGACAGGGGACACGAGCAGTACTTC.

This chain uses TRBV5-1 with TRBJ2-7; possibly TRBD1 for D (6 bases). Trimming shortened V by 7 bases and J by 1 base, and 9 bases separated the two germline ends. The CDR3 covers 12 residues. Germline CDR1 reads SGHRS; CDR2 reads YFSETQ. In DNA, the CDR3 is TGCGCCAGCCGGGACAATTCCTACGAGCAGTACTTC. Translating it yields CASRDNSYEQYF. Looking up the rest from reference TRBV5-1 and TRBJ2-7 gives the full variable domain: KAGVTQTPRYLIKTRGQQVTLSCSPISGHRSVSWYQQTPGQGLQFLFEYFSETQRNKGNFPGRFSGRQFSNSRSEMNVSTLELGDSALYLCASRDNSYEQYFGPGTRLTVT.

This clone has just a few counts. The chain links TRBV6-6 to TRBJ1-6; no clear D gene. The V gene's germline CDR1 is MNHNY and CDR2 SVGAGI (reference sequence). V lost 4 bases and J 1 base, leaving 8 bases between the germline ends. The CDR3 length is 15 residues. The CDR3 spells CASSSGISYNSPLHF. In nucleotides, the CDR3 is TGTGCCAGCAGTTCCGGGATTTCCTATAATTCACCCCTCCACTTT.

The CDR3 DNA reads as TGCGCCAGCAGCCAAGGCCAGTTGGGCAATCAGCCCCAGCATTTT. Amino acid sequence: CASSQGQLGNQPQHF. The chain is built from TRBV4-1 and TRBJ1-5; D gene uncertain. Germline-derived CDR1 and CDR2 are MGHRA and YSYEKL. The ends were cut back, 1 base at V and 2 bases at J, with 9 bases in the middle. CDR3 length: 15 residues.